The 27 T cell receptor beta chains below were found in one sample sequenced in a study of CD8+ T cells in alopecia areata. Extracted RNA was reverse transcribed, and the resulting cDNA served as sequencing template. Profiled with immunoSEQ multiplex PCR; TCRdb holds only in-frame clones, not every one. Among about 200,000 clones listed, 50% to 60% were seen once. Here the sequenced sample was CD4+ T cells sorted from blood, taken at week 0. Source of these receptors: a human donor with alopecia areata.

This clone was seen only a few times. This chain joins TRBV10-3 and TRBJ1-4; the D gene is possibly TRBD1 (6 bases). The CDR3 is 16 amino acids. The germline V gene encodes CDR1 ENHRY and CDR2 SYGVKD. V dropped 1 base and J dropped 3 bases, with 12 bases sitting between them. The CDR3, as DNA: TGTGCCATCAGTGAGTTCGAGACAGGAGCTAATGAAAAACTGTTTTTT. Translation: CAISEFETGANEKLFF.

V gene TRBV7-2 combines with J gene TRBJ1-4; the D gene is possibly TRBD1 (6 bases). V was pared by 5 bases and J by 2 bases, with 15 bases between. CDR3 length: 16 amino acids. Germline values: CDR1 SGHTA, CDR2 FQGNSA. CDR3 residues: CASSPGGGATNEKLFF. For the CDR3, the DNA is TGTGCCAGCAGCCCTGGAGGGGGGGCTACTAATGAAAAACTGTTTTTT.

The chain recombines TRBV30 with TRBJ2-1, with 15 bases matching TRBD2. Losses at the gene ends were 2 bases for V and 12 bases for J; bases not matched to a gene: 8. The CDR3 has 15 amino acids. Germline CDR1 and CDR2: GTSNPN and SVGIG (reference sequence). CDR3 protein: CAWSTRGLAGGTQFF. DNA of the CDR3: TGTGCCTGGAGTACCCGGGGACTAGCGGGAGGAACGCAGTTCTTC.

This chain connects TRBV5-1 to TRBJ1-1; 9 bases line up with TRBD1. This CDR3 contains 15 residues. V dropped 7 bases and J dropped 1; count of bases not matched to a gene: 8. Germline CDR1 reads SGHRS; CDR2 reads YFSETQ. In DNA, the CDR3 is TGCGCCAGCGGAATCCTACAGGGGGCGAACACTGAAGCTTTCTTT. Its translation: CASGILQGANTEAFF. The entire variable domain, with the rest obtained from reference TRBV5-1 and TRBJ1-1, is as follows: KAGVTQTPRYLIKTRGQQVTLSCSPISGHRSVSWYQQTPGQGLQFLFEYFSETQRNKGNFPGRFSGRQFSNSRSEMNVSTLELGDSALYLCASGILQGANTEAFFGQGTRLTVV.

V and J are TRBV6-6 and TRBJ2-3, with D unresolved. CDR1 MNHNY and CDR2 SVGAGI come from the germline V gene (reference sequence). With 0 bases removed from V and 8 bases from J, the gap between germline ends came to 12 bases. The CDR3 sequence is 14 residues long. The CDR3: CASSYSADSGTQYF. In DNA form, the CDR3 reads TGTGCCAGCAGTTACTCGGCAGATTCGGGTACGCAGTATTTT.

This chain links TRBV9 with TRBJ1-2, with TRBD1 as a possible D gene (6 bases). The V end was cut by 0 bases, the J end by 4 bases, with 7 bases between. This CDR3 has 13 amino acids. CDR1 is SGDLS and CDR2 is YYNGEE in the germline V gene. In DNA, the CDR3 is TGTGCCAGCAGCGTAGCACAGGGCTATGGCTACACCTTC. Translation gives CASSVAQGYGYTF. The full variable domain, completed using reference TRBV9 and TRBJ1-2, is DSGVTQTPKHLITATGQRVTLRCSPRSGDLSVYWYQQSLDQGLQFLIQYYNGEERAKGNILERFSAQQFPDLHSELNLSSLELGDSALYFCASSVAQGYGYTFGSGTRLTVV.

This clone was picked up one time. The chain carries TRBV2 and TRBJ2-2; D gene ambiguous. Trimming took off 7 bases at V and 0 bases at J, with 12 bases between the two ends. The CDR3 loop spans 15 amino acids. In germline, CDR1 is SNHLY, CDR2 FYNNEI. CDR3 nucleotides: TGTGCCAGCAAAAAAGTATCAGCGAACACCGGGGAGCTGTTTTTT. It specifies CASKKVSANTGELFF. The whole variable domain, filled in from reference TRBV2 and TRBJ2-2, reads EPEVTQTPSHQVTQMGQEVILRCVPISNHLYFYWYRQILGQKVEFLVSFYNNEISEKSEIFDDQFSVERPDGSNFTLKIRSTKLEDSAMYFCASKKVSANTGELFFGEGSRLTVL.

The V gene is TRBV5-1, the J gene TRBJ2-3, with D tentatively TRBD2 (6 bases). The CDR3 contains 14 residues. Germline values: CDR1 SGHRS, CDR2 YFSETQ. The germline V and J ends were trimmed by 2 bases and 0 bases, with 7 bases remaining between them. CDR3 sequence reads: CASSFSGSTDTQYF. In DNA form, the CDR3 reads TGCGCCAGCAGCTTTAGCGGAAGCACAGATACGCAGTATTTT.

The sample holds a few counts of this clone. The gene calls are TRBV18 and TRBJ1-5; 9 nucleotides line up with TRBD1. This CDR3 spans 16 amino acids. V lost 5 bases, J lost 4 bases, and 9 bases stayed unmatched. Looked up from germline, CDR1 is KGHSH and CDR2 is LQKENI. The CDR3 spells CASSARPGQGNQPQHF. CDR3 coding DNA: TGTGCCAGCTCAGCACGCCCGGGACAGGGTAATCAGCCCCAGCATTTT.

V usage is TRBV6-1 and J usage is TRBJ2-2; TRBD1 aligns across 8 bases. CDR1 is MNHNS, CDR2 SASEGT, per germline. The CDR3 extends over 16 amino acids. The V and J ends lost 4 bases and 5 bases, in that order; junction bases with no gene match: 9. The DNA of the CDR3 is TGTGCCAGCAGTGGTTTAACAGGGGGTTTTACCGGGGAGCTGTTTTTT. Translating it yields CASSGLTGGFTGELFF.

On this clone itself: One end of the junction fails to match germline, which may point to a read error. The genes are TRBV29-1 and TRBJ1-1, with 8 bases identical to TRBD1. The CDR3 has 12 residues. CDR1 SQVTM and CDR2 ANQGSEA come from the germline V gene. The CDR3 DNA reads as TGCAGCGCTCGGACAGGGAACCCTGAAGCTTTCTTT. Protein: CSARTGNPEAFF.

The rearrangement joins TRBV7-9 to TRBJ2-2; possible D gene TRBD2, 5 bases. The V gene lost 0 bases and the J gene lost 10 bases, with 9 bases spanning the gap. The CDR3 loop spans 13 amino acids. The germline V gene encodes CDR1 SEHNR and CDR2 FQNEAQ (reference sequence). In DNA form, the CDR3 reads TGTGCCAGCAGCTTAGCGGGAGTAACGGAGCTGTTTTTT. Amino acid sequence: CASSLAGVTELFF.

CDR3 in amino acids: CASSLTEVQYF. The CDR3 nucleotides read TGTGCCAGCAGTTTAACCGAGGTGCAGTACTTC. The rearrangement joins TRBV28 to TRBJ2-7; D gene uncertain. This CDR3 contains 11 residues. V lost 2 bases and J lost 9, with 8 bases in between. CDR1 is MDHEN, CDR2 SYDVKM, per germline.

This clone was seen more than once but under ten times. The chain combines TRBV9 with TRBJ2-3; 7 nucleotides line up with TRBD2. Germline values: CDR1 SGDLS, CDR2 YYNGEE. Trimming cost V 3 bases and J 2 bases; bases outside gene matches: 6. The CDR3 length is 15 residues. The CDR3 is CASSGAAGLTDTQYF. The CDR3 DNA follows: TGTGCCAGCAGCGGTGCAGCGGGACTCACAGATACGCAGTATTTT.

This clone is a singleton in its sample. J is TRBJ2-3 and V is TRBV7-3; 8 positions match TRBD2. The V and J ends lost 7 bases and 0 bases, in that order; junction bases with no gene match: 6. The CDR3 has 15 residues. Germline lookup yields CDR1 SGHTA and CDR2 FQGTGA. CDR3 protein: CASTQAGGSTDTQYF. CDR3 DNA: TGTGCCAGCACCCAGGCGGGGGGTAGCACAGATACGCAGTATTTT.

This clone showed up just a few times. The CDR3 DNA reads TGTGCCAGTAGTCCCGGGCGAGGAACTAATGAAAAACTGTTTTTT. As protein: CASSPGRGTNEKLFF. J is TRBJ1-4 and V is TRBV19; D gene unclear. Per germline, CDR1 LNHDA and CDR2 SQIVND (reference sequence). This CDR3 contains 15 residues. Trimming left V 5 bases short and J 1 base short, with 11 bases between.

The genes are TRBV29-1 and TRBJ2-7; TRBD1 aligns across 7 bases. The germline V gene encodes CDR1 SQVTM and CDR2 ANQGSEA. This CDR3 has 14 amino acids. The V and J ends lost 7 bases and 3 bases, in that order; junction bases with no gene match: 12. CDR3 nucleotide sequence: TGCAGCGCCCAAACCGCAGGGGGAATCTACGAGCAGTACTTC. As protein: CSAQTAGGIYEQYF.

V and J are TRBV30 and TRBJ1-1; 7 bases line up with TRBD1. In germline, CDR1 is GTSNPN, CDR2 SVGIG (reference sequence). The CDR3 covers 12 residues. J gave up 3 bases and V 2 bases, and 0 bases lay outside the gene matches. The CDR3 coding sequence is TGTGCCTGGAGTAGGGGGCACACTGAAGCTTTCTTT. This encodes CAWSRGHTEAFF.

The rearrangement joins TRBV30 to TRBJ1-5; 10 nucleotides match TRBD1. Trimming cost V 3 bases and J 6 bases; bases outside gene matches: 14. Germline CDR1 GTSNPN, CDR2 SVGIG (reference sequence). This CDR3 region has 17 residues. The CDR3 protein is CAWRMTGGKGGGQPQHF. CDR3 nucleotide sequence: TGTGCCTGGAGAATGACAGGGGGCAAAGGTGGTGGTCAGCCCCAGCATTTT. The full variable domain, in which reference TRBV30 and TRBJ1-5 provide the parts outside the CDR3, is SQTIHQWPATLVQPVGSPLSLECTVEGTSNPNLYWYRQAAGRGLQLLFYSVGIGQISSEVPQNLSASRPQDRQFILSSKKLLLSDSGFYLCAWRMTGGKGGGQPQHFGDGTRLSIL.

This clone was counted at least ten times. The chain recombines TRBV6-1 with TRBJ2-1; 9 bases match TRBD2. From germline, CDR1 is MNHNS and CDR2 SASEGT. Losses at the gene ends were 3 bases for V and 5 bases for J; bases not matched to a gene: 5. The CDR3 is 15 residues long. Here the CDR3 DNA reads TGTGCCAGCAGTGACGCGGGAGGGCCGGACAATGAGCAGTTCTTC. Protein: CASSDAGGPDNEQFF.

V usage is TRBV29-1 and J usage is TRBJ1-1; a possible D gene is TRBD1 (5 bases). Germline V gives CDR1 SQVTM, CDR2 ANQGSEA. The CDR3 length is 16 residues. Deletions cut 7 bases from V and 2 bases from J, with 23 bases between. This CDR3 is CSDLGPFGGSNTEAFF. The CDR3 bases are TGCAGCGATCTCGGACCATTTGGGGGTTCAAACACTGAAGCTTTCTTT.

The genes are TRBV12-5 and TRBJ2-1; TRBD2 matches 12 bases. This CDR3 has 17 amino acids. Germline CDR1 is LGHNT and CDR2 is FRNRAP. Trimming took 1 base from V and 6 from J; bases not matched to a gene: 7. DNA of the CDR3: TGTGCTAGTGGTTTGGACCCCTCTAGCGGGAGGGGCAATGAGCAGTTCTTC. It specifies CASGLDPSSGRGNEQFF.

About this clone: This may be a read error: a much more frequent sequence differs by one nucleotide. The V and J genes are TRBV11-2 and TRBJ2-3; D is uncertain. The length of the CDR3 is 11 residues. V was trimmed by 6 bases and J by 2 bases, leaving 3 bases between them. From germline, CDR1 is SGHAT and CDR2 FQNNGV. The DNA of the CDR3 is TGTGCCAGCAGGTCCACAGATACGCAGTATTTT. Its protein product is CASRSTDTQYF.

The V gene is TRBV7-2, the J gene TRBJ1-1, with a weak D call TRBD1 (6 bases). V was shortened by 2 bases and J by 7 bases, with 17 bases between the two germline ends. The CDR3 loop spans 15 amino acids. Germline V gene lookup returns CDR1 SGHTA and CDR2 FQGNSA. The CDR3, as DNA: TGTGCCAGCAGCTTACTCGAGGCAGGGGACCGTGAAGCTTTCTTT. Translation gives CASSLLEAGDREAFF.

This clone has only a few counts. This sequence joins TRBV7-9 and TRBJ2-7; D remains unclear. There are 14 residues in the CDR3. With 2 bases removed from V and 0 bases from J, the gap between germline ends came to 8 bases. Germline-derived CDR1 and CDR2 are SEHNR and FQNEAQ (reference sequence). CDR3 loop: CASSLQPSSYEQYF. CDR3 DNA sequence: TGTGCCAGCAGCTTACAACCGAGCTCCTACGAGCAGTACTTC.

This chain links TRBV27 with TRBJ1-1; TRBD1 agrees at 8 bases. This CDR3 is built from 16 residues. V trimming: 2 bases; J trimming: 0 bases; junction bases outside the gene matches: 5. The V gene's germline CDR1 is MNHEY and CDR2 SMNVEV (reference sequence). CDR3 nucleotide sequence: TGTGCCAGCAGTTTAGCACAGGGGGGTGTGAACACTGAAGCTTTCTTT. The encoded protein is CASSLAQGGVNTEAFF.

This chain joins TRBV27 and TRBJ1-1; a possible D gene is TRBD1 (6 bases). Germline CDR1 MNHEY, CDR2 SMNVEV (reference sequence). V lost 4 bases and J 0 bases, leaving 12 bases between the germline ends. There are 15 residues in the CDR3. The chain's CDR3 is CASSSPTGVNTEAFF. The CDR3 nucleotides read TGTGCCAGCAGTTCCCCGACAGGAGTGAACACTGAAGCTTTCTTT.